Here is one T cell receptor (beta chain) with its context. The antigen is undetermined. The data stem from a study of somatic mutations in cytotoxic T cells in rheumatoid arthritis. Blood donors with median age roughly 50 years (range about 20-70), 50% to 65% female, served as healthy controls. Data came from immunoSEQ multiplex PCR; TCRdb stores just in-frame clones and leaves some out. The sample lists about 25,000 clones; roughly four fifths were seen once. The CDR3 length is 10 residues. The V segment lost 7 bases and the J segment 7 bases; nucleotides outside the gene matches: 3. Germline CDR1 GTSNPN, CDR2 SVGIG (reference sequence). Broader study findings: A largest CD8+ clone above 20% of CD8+ cells occurred in about an eighth of the roughly 65 patients. Antigens recognized by the expanded CD8+ clones were unknown.

This TCR derives from a woman aged 18-29 years in good health. The chain uses TRBV30 and TRBJ2-7, with 8 bases that match TRBD1. The source material was CD8+ T cells sorted from blood. CDR3 DNA: TGTGCCTTATACAGGGGGGAGCAGTACTTC. Protein: CALYRGEQYF. Full variable domain (remainder filled in from reference TRBV30 and TRBJ2-7): SQTIHQWPATLVQPVGSPLSLECTVEGTSNPNLYWYRQAAGRGLQLLFYSVGIGQISSEVPQNLSASRPQDRQFILSSKKLLLSDSGFYLCALYRGEQYFGPGTRLTVT.